This T cell receptor beta chain was obtained from a study of blood T cell repertoires in COVID-19 (dated by TCRdb to the early 2020s). Broadly, across the study: The collaborator samples originated in the United States, Italy and Spain and spanned the acute and convalescent phases of COVID-19. The material from the prospective study consisted of cDNA or gDNA derived from T cells, B-cell-depleted T cells, or PBMCs. The dataset comprised deeply sampled blood TCRbeta repertoires from subjects exposed to, actively infected with, or recovered from COVID-19. The repertoires were released in a freely available public database intended as a resource for research on the immune response to SARS-CoV-2. The samples were drawn from the first 160 participants of the ongoing ImmuneRACE study and from 950 to 1,500 subjects provided by 6 global collaborators. Sample metadata almost always included a de-identified subject ID, COVID-19 status, age in years and sex. HLA class I and class II types, where available, came from metadata supplied by the sample provider rather than from assay-based typing. General study outcomes and caveats: Clinical and demographic metadata were provided uncurated, with the amount varying by source and participant.

In regard to this clone: There is no known antigen for this receptor. It has no much larger one-base neighbor in the sample; base qualities were not kept.

Collaborating institutions collected whole blood in K2EDTA tubes following their own protocols. For TCRbeta analysis, collaborators shipped samples in one of three forms: frozen whole blood, isolated PBMCs, or DNA extracted from either of those sample types. TCRbeta CDR3 regions were amplified from genomic DNA by means of the immunoSEQ Assay, a bias-controlled multiplex PCR. Under the source paper's analysis protocol: The number of nucleated cells in each sample was estimated from the amplification of reference gene primers within the assay. Sequence reads were collapsed and filtered to measure the absolute abundance of every unique TCRbeta CDR3 rearrangement. For each sample, productive Simpson clonality was calculated as the square root of Simpson's diversity index over productive rearrangements. TCRdb took this table from immuneACCESS and kept in-frame rearrangements with V and J called. Such tables lack part of the clones; where checked against another copy, unresolved V genes explain under half of the gap, and the rest is unexplained. The V and J calls and clone size were taken over from that table, and D and trimming were inferred from the DNA. The sample records about 110,000 clones, 76% of which are singletons. More than 3.5% of the sample is in the top ten clones.

V has 2 bases trimmed and J has 3 bases trimmed; junction bases matching no gene number 4. Per the germline V gene, MDHEN is the CDR1 and SYDVKM is the CDR2. From its cysteine to its phenylalanine, the CDR3 spans 15 amino acids. The kept DNA is CDR3 alone, 45 bases in frame from the first base. The sequence is built from TRBV28 and TRBJ2-7, and 10 junction bases match TRBD2. The specimen sequenced was peripheral blood. This receptor was taken from a woman aged 80 or over with acute or convalescent COVID-19. The bases are TGTGCCAGCAGTTTACCAGCGGGAGGGGGCTACGAGCAGTACTTC. Translated, it reads CASSLPAGGGYEQYF.